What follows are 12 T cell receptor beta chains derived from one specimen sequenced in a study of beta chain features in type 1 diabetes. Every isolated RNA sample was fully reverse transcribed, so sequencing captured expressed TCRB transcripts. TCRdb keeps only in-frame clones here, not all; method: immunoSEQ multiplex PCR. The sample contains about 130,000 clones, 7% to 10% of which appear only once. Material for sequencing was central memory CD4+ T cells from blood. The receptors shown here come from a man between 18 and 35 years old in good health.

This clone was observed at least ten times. CDR3 residues: CASSSVYEQYF. The CDR3 nucleotides are TGTGCCAGCAGTTCGGTCTACGAGCAGTACTTC. The chain recombines TRBV28 with TRBJ2-7; D uncertain. This CDR3 is built from 11 residues. V was trimmed by 4 bases and J by 3 bases, leaving 4 bases between them. CDR1 is MDHEN and CDR2 is SYDVKM in the germline V gene.

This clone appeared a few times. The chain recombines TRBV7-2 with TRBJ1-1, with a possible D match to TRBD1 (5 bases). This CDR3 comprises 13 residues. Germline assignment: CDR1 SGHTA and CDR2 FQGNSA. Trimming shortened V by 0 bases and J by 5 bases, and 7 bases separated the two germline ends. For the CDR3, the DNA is TGTGCCAGCAGCTTAGCTCAGGGAACTGAAGCTTTCTTT. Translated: CASSLAQGTEAFF.

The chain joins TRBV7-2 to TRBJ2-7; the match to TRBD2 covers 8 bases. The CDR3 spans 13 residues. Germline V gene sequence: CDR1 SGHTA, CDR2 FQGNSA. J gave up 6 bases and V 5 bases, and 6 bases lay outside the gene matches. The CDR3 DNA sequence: TGTGCCAGCAGCCCGGGACTAGTCATCGAGCAGTACTTC. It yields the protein CASSPGLVIEQYF.

The CDR3 loop is CASGPRGLLATDTQYF. CDR3 nucleotide sequence: TGTGCCAGCGGTCCCCGGGGCCTACTAGCAACAGATACGCAGTATTTT. The chain recombines TRBV6-6 with TRBJ2-3, with D perhaps TRBD2 (6 bases). The ends were cut back, 8 bases at V and 3 bases at J, with 21 bases in the middle. The CDR3 length is 16 residues. Looked up from germline, CDR1 is MNHNY and CDR2 is SVGAGI (reference sequence).

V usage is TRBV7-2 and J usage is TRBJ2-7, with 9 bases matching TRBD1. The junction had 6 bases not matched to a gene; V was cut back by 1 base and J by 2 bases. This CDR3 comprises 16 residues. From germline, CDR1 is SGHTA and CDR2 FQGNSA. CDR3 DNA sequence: TGTGCCAGCAGCTTAGTTTCGGACAGGGGTACCTACGAGCAGTACTTC. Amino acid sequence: CASSLVSDRGTYEQYF.

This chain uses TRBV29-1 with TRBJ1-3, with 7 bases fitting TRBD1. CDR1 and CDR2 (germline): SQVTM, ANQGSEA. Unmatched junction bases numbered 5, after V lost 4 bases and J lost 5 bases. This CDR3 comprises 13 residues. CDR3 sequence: CSVGTGARNTIYF. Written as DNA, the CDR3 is TGCAGCGTTGGAACAGGGGCCAGAAACACCATATATTTT.

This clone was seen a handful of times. CDR3 coding DNA: TGTGCCAGCAGCTTGGCAGGGGGCGCGGAGACCCAGTACTTC. Protein sequence: CASSLAGGAETQYF. The chain combines TRBV5-4 with TRBJ2-5; 8 bases align to TRBD1. This CDR3 spans 14 amino acids. CDR1 is SGHNT and CDR2 is YYREEE in the germline V gene (reference sequence). J gave up 5 bases and V 0 bases, and 3 bases lay outside the gene matches.

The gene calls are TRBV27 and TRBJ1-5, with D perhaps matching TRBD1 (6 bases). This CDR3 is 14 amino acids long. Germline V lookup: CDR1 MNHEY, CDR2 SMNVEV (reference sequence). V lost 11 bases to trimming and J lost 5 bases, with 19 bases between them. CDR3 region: CALDSPPVDQPQHF. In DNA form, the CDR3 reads TGTGCCCTGGACAGTCCTCCCGTCGATCAGCCCCAGCATTTT.

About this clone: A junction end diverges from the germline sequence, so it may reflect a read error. The CDR3 reads CSVEDHITGQNGKLFF. As DNA, the CDR3 is TGCAGCGTTGAAGATCATATCACGGGACAAAATGGAAAACTGTTTTTT. The chain recombines TRBV29-1 with TRBJ1-4; tentatively, D is TRBD1 (6 bases). CDR1 is SQVTM and CDR2 is ANQGSEA in the germline V gene. CDR3 length: 16 residues.

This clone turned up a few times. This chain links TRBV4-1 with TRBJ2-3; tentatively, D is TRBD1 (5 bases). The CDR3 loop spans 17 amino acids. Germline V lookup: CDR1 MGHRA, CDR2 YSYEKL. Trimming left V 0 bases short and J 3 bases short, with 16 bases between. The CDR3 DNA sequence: TGCGCCAGCAGCCAAGATCTTGATAGGGGTCGGACAGATACGCAGTATTTT. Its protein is CASSQDLDRGRTDTQYF.

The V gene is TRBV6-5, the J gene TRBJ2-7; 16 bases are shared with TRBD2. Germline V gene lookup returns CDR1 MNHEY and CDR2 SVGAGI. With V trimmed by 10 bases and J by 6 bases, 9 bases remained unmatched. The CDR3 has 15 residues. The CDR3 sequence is CATGTSGGAWSEQYF. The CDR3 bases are TGTGCCACCGGGACTAGCGGGGGGGCGTGGAGCGAGCAGTACTTC.

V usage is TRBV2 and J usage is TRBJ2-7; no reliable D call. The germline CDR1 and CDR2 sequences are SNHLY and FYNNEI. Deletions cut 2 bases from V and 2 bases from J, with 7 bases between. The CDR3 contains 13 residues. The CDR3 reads CASSERSTYEQYF. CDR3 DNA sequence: TGTGCCAGCAGTGAAAGGAGTACCTACGAGCAGTACTTC.